This T cell receptor (beta chain) was sequenced for a study of blood T cell repertoires in COVID-19 (TCRdb year 2020). Describing the broader study: Samples covering the acute and convalescent phases of COVID-19 were provided by collaborators in the United States, Italy and Spain. HLA class I and class II types, where available, came from metadata supplied by the sample provider rather than from assay-based typing. The dataset comprised deeply sampled blood TCRbeta repertoires from subjects exposed to, actively infected with, or recovered from COVID-19. The repertoires were released in a freely available public database meant as a resource for research on the immune response to SARS-CoV-2. The prospective study material was composed of cDNA or gDNA derived from T cells, B-cell-depleted T cells, or PBMCs. The samples were drawn from the first 160 participants of the ongoing ImmuneRACE study and from over a thousand subjects provided by 6 global collaborators. A de-identified subject ID, COVID-19 status, age in years and sex were almost always included in the sample metadata.

Trimming costs V 2 bases and J 0 bases, and their ends lie 8 bases apart. Including cysteine and phenylalanine, the CDR3 has 15 amino acids. Only the CDR3 region is kept as DNA, spanning 45 bases read in frame from base 1. The CDR1 and CDR2 encoded by the germline V gene are SGHTA and FQGNSA. The research as a whole found: The amount of clinical and demographic metadata varied by source and participant and was provided uncurated.

Participants in the prospective study were enrolled through a virtual design, were aged roughly 18 to 90 years, and lived in approximately 25 United States geographic areas. In the prospective study, participants were assigned to cohorts based on the clinical history participants reported in a screening survey and a study questionnaire. Recovered participants in ImmuneRACE Cohort 3 were defined as having two consecutive negative NP/OP PCR tests, clearance from a healthcare professional, or resolution of symptoms. In the prospective study, whole blood, serum and a nasopharyngeal or oropharyngeal swab were collected from each participant by mobile phlebotomists. Prospective study participants could optionally give additional blood draws and questionnaires over an approximately two-month period. Blood samples from the prospective study were shipped frozen or at room temperature prior to DNA extraction.

A note on this clone: There is no known antigen for this receptor. There are no base qualities to consult, and no much larger clone falls within one base.

TCRbeta CDR3 regions were amplified from genomic DNA by means of the immunoSEQ Assay, a bias-controlled multiplex PCR. From the authors' description of their analysis: Within the assay, amplification of reference gene primers was used to estimate how many nucleated cells each sample contained. To quantify the absolute abundance of each unique TCRbeta CDR3 rearrangement, sequence reads were collapsed and filtered. Productive Simpson clonality was computed per sample as the square root of Simpson's diversity index over productive rearrangements. TCRdb mirrors the immuneACCESS table, restricted to in-frame sequences. Some clones are absent from its copies; in checked studies, under half trace to an unresolved V gene, and the reason for the others is unknown. The DNA was the basis for D and trimming; V, J and clone size are from that table. The sample table holds around 180,000 clones, of which about four fifths were seen once. Roughly 12% of the sample rests with the top ten.

The specimen was PBMCs or T cells enriched from blood (not recorded which). Recombination connected TRBV7-2 to TRBJ2-4, with the D gene call left open. This clonotype was obtained from a man in his fifties who had recovered from COVID-19. CDR3 loop: CASSLRSLAKNIQYF. In nucleotide form, the sequence is TGTGCCAGCAGCTTAAGGAGTCTAGCCAAAAACATTCAGTACTTC.